This T cell receptor (beta chain) was observed in a study of T cell clones after liver transplantation. About the research overall: Without induction therapy, subjects received standard immunosuppression until 12-24 months post-transplant.

Germline CDR1 LGHNA, CDR2 YSLEER. V shed 5 bases, J shed 3 bases, and the junction held 11 bases outside the gene matches. There are 16 residues in the CDR3. TCRdb's copy holds only in-frame clones and misses some; the assay was immunoSEQ multiplex PCR. In the table there are 70,000 to 80,000 clones, over 85% of which are singletons. The chain combines TRBV4-3 with TRBJ2-3, with 7 bases aligning to TRBD1. This TCR derives from a human donor who received a liver transplant. This material consisted of CD4+ T cells from blood, taken before liver transplant. Here the CDR3 DNA reads TGCGCCAGCAGCGCTCAGTGGGGACAGTTTACAGATACGCAGTATTTT. This gives the protein CASSAQWGQFTDTQYF.